This TCR beta chain was recorded in a study of CXCR3-negative and CXCR3-positive naive CD8 T cells. On the study more broadly: For each library, about 1.5 +/- 0.3 million TRB reads were obtained, about 135 million in total. Study observations and caveats: Higher TRB CDR3 hydrophobicity marked CXCR3-positive naive cells relative to CXCR3-negative naive cells.

Germline V CDR1 and CDR2: SGHDN, FVKESK. The CDR3 contains 15 residues. As regards this clonotype: Its antigen remains unknown.

UMI-labeled 5' RACE TRB cDNA libraries were prepared from the cells. TCRdb reprocessed the 5' RACE reads and keeps a single row for each CDR3 protein, giving no DNA. The sample table includes about 82,000 distinct CDR3 sequences. Every CD8+ subset sample held about 300,000 flow-sorted cells, done in triplicate. The specimen was naive CXCR3- CD8+ T cells from blood. Stated subset: CD45RO-CCR7+CD27+CD95- naive CD8+ T cells lacking CXCR3 (TNR3-). This TCR derives from a human donor in good health. Some clones in this sample may be carry-over from other donors' samples. The gene calls are TRBV14 and TRBJ2-1; the D call of TRBD2 rests on TCRdb alone, since no DNA is present to check it. CDR3 residues: CASSQGLAVYNEQFF.